Listed below are T cell receptor beta chains from one sample, sequenced in a study of T cells after yellow fever vaccination. TCRdb independently ran MiXCR on the 5' RACE reads; one entry per CDR3 protein. The sample lists just over 25,000 distinct CDR3 sequences, under 5.5% occurring once. Source: PBMCs, either bulk or a sorted T-cell subset (CD4+, CD8+, memory, or dextramer-sorted; not recorded which), taken 15 days after the yellow fever booster vaccination. The receptors shown here come from a young man who received the YFV17D yellow fever vaccine. The CDR3 runs from the conserved cysteine through the conserved F or W. The order of the fields is clone size, J gene, V gene, D gene, CDR3 DNA, CDR3 protein. The D gene is left open where the match is weak. Size tells how often a clone was seen (once, few, many) or the class of an expanded clone, and some rows leave it out.

size: many; J: TRBJ2-5; V: TRBV7-2; D: .; DNA: TGTGCCAGCAGCCCCGGAGGGCCAGGGACCCAGTACTTC; CDR3: CASSPGGPGTQYF
size: .; J: TRBJ2-1; V: TRBV4-3; D: TRBD1; DNA: TGCGCCAGCAGCCAAGAACTCCGGGACAGACGAATCTTC; CDR3: CASSQELRDRRIF
size: many; J: TRBJ2-2; V: TRBV29-1; D: TRBD2; DNA: TGCGAGAGCGGGAGCCGCACCGGGGAGCTGTTTTTT; CDR3: CESGSRTGELFF
size: many; J: TRBJ2-6; V: TRBV3-1; D: .; DNA: TGTGCCAGCAGCCAAGTAACCTTATCTGGGGCCAACGTCCTGACTTTC; CDR3: CASSQVTLSGANVLTF
size: many; J: TRBJ2-7; V: TRBV20-1; D: TRBD2; DNA: TGCAGTGCTAGCGGCAGCGCGACTAGCGGGAGGGCCTACGAGCAGTACTTC; CDR3: CSASGSATSGRAYEQYF
size: many; J: TRBJ2-1; V: TRBV25-1; D: TRBD2; DNA: TGTGCCAGCAGTGAGGGAAGGACTAGCGGGAGGGCCTCCTACAATGAGCAGTTCTTC; CDR3: CASSEGRTSGRASYNEQFF
size: many; J: TRBJ2-7; V: TRBV10-2; D: TRBD2; DNA: TGCGCCACCAATTCCGGGACTAGCGGAGCCCATTTCTACGAGCAGTACTTC; CDR3: CATNSGTSGAHFYEQYF
size: many; J: TRBJ1-5; V: TRBV7-9; D: .; DNA: TGTGCCAGCAGCCGTACGGACAGTCGCAATCAGCCCCAGCATTTT; CDR3: CASSRTDSRNQPQHF
size: many; J: TRBJ2-1; V: TRBV19; D: TRBD2; DNA: TGTGCCAGTAGACCCAGCGGGAGGGTCTACAATGAGCAGTTCTTC; CDR3: CASRPSGRVYNEQFF
size: many; J: TRBJ2-1; V: TRBV2; D: .; DNA: TGTGCCAGCAGTCTCCTCGGACCGCAGTTCTTC; CDR3: CASSLLGPQFF
size: few; J: TRBJ2-1; V: TRBV19; D: TRBD2; DNA: TGTGCCAGTAGTATAATTACTAGCGGGAGTCCGGAGCAGTTCTTC; CDR3: CASSIITSGSPEQFF
size: many; J: TRBJ2-2; V: TRBV28; D: .; DNA: TGTGCCAGCAGTTCGTATACCGGGGAGCTGTTTTTT; CDR3: CASSSYTGELFF
size: many; J: TRBJ2-1; V: TRBV27; D: .; DNA: TGTGCCAGCACACAGGACCGTAGGATGGGCAATGAGCAGTTCTTC; CDR3: CASTQDRRMGNEQFF
size: many; J: TRBJ2-3; V: TRBV20-1; D: TRBD2; DNA: TGCAGTGCTAGTACATCGAGCGGGATAGGCACAGATACGCAGTATTTT; CDR3: CSASTSSGIGTDTQYF
size: many; J: TRBJ2-7; V: TRBV5-1; D: .; DNA: TGCGCCAGCAAAACTAACGGGGGATCCTACGAGCAGTACTTC; CDR3: CASKTNGGSYEQYF
size: .; J: TRBJ2-3; V: TRBV3-1; D: .; DNA: TGTGCCAGCAGCCAGCCGCAGGGGTTAGGTTTCACAGATACGCAGTATTTT; CDR3: CASSQPQGLGFTDTQYF
size: many; J: TRBJ2-4; V: TRBV28; D: .; DNA: TGTGCCAGCAGTTTACAACTACAGCTGGCCAAAAACATTCAGTACTTC; CDR3: CASSLQLQLAKNIQYF
size: many; J: TRBJ2-3; V: TRBV20-1; D: .; DNA: TGCAGTGCGACCGCAGCAGCAGATACGCAGTATTTT; CDR3: CSATAAADTQYF
size: many; J: TRBJ2-6; V: TRBV28; D: .; DNA: TGTGCCAGCAGTTTAGGGGGCTCTGGGGCCAACGTCCTGACTTTC; CDR3: CASSLGGSGANVLTF
size: many; J: TRBJ1-2; V: TRBV5-5; D: .; DNA: TGTGCCAGCAACGCCGGAGCCAGGCCTGAAATGGGGGGCTACACCTTC; CDR3: CASNAGARPEMGGYTF
size: many; J: TRBJ2-1; V: TRBV7-9; D: TRBD1; DNA: TGTGCCAGCAGCACCAGAACCCTGGACAGGGGGCTTAATGAGCAGTTCTTC; CDR3: CASSTRTLDRGLNEQFF
size: many; J: TRBJ2-5; V: TRBV24-1; D: .; DNA: TGTGCCACCGGGAGAGGGGAGACCCAGTACTTC; CDR3: CATGRGETQYF
size: medium-sized; J: TRBJ2-1; V: TRBV5-4; D: .; DNA: TGTGCCAGCAGCTCACCGGAAAGGCAGTTCTTC; CDR3: CASSSPERQFF
size: many; J: TRBJ2-2; V: TRBV5-5; D: .; DNA: TGTGCCAGCAGCAGCATACAGAACACCGGGGAGCTGTTTTTT; CDR3: CASSSIQNTGELFF
size: many; J: TRBJ2-1; V: TRBV7-9; D: .; DNA: TGTGCCAGCACCTCTCGGTGGGAGTCCTACAATGAGCAGTTCTTC; CDR3: CASTSRWESYNEQFF
size: medium-sized; J: TRBJ1-5; V: TRBV29-1; D: .; DNA: TGCAGCGTTGGGGCCGGGAATCAGCCCCAGCATTTT; CDR3: CSVGAGNQPQHF
size: many; J: TRBJ2-7; V: TRBV29-1; D: TRBD2; DNA: TGCAGCGTGTGGGAGGGTCGGGACGCCTCCTACGAGCAGTACTTC; CDR3: CSVWEGRDASYEQYF
size: many; J: TRBJ1-6; V: TRBV10-3; D: TRBD1; DNA: TGTGCCATCAGTGAGTCGGCGTACAGGGGAAGCTCCTATAATTCACCCCTCCACTTT; CDR3: CAISESAYRGSSYNSPLHF
size: many; J: TRBJ1-6; V: TRBV27; D: .; DNA: TGTGCCAGCAGTTATAGCATCCGCCAATCGGGAACCTATAATTCACCCCTCCACTTT; CDR3: CASSYSIRQSGTYNSPLHF
size: few; J: TRBJ2-1; V: TRBV12-3/TRBV12-4; D: .; DNA: TGTGCCAGCAGTATAAGTATAGAATACAATGAGCAGTTCTTC; CDR3: CASSISIEYNEQFF
size: .; J: TRBJ1-1; V: TRBV9; D: TRBD1; DNA: TGTGCCAGCAGCGGCACCACGGGACAGGCCTTTCTGATCTTT; CDR3: CASSGTTGQAFLIF